This is a list of T cell receptor beta chains from one sample in a study of T cell repertoires in cytomegalovirus infection. Their cognate antigens are unknown. TCRdb re-analysed the reads in MiXCR, keeping a single row per CDR3 protein. In the table there are roughly 500,000 distinct CDR3 sequences, more than 30% of which are singletons. The sample was cultured PBMCs, taken from culture after CMV antigen stimulation. These receptors were taken from a human donor in good health (CMV status not recorded). Some clones in this sample may be carry-over from other donors' samples. Both conserved end residues are part of each CDR3. Fields, in order: D gene, V gene, J gene, clone size, CDR3 DNA, CDR3 protein. D genes are given only for firm matches. A clone size is listed for some rows: how often the clone was seen (once, few, many), or a class if it is expanded.

-	TRBV4-3	TRBJ1-4	-	TGCGCCAGCAGCCAAGCACGGCGTGAAAAACTGTTTTTT	CASSQARREKLFF
TRBD1	TRBV7-2	TRBJ2-1	-	TGTGCCAGCAGTCAGATACAGGGGTACAATGAGCAGTTCTTC	CASSQIQGYNEQFF
-	TRBV9	TRBJ2-7	once	TGTGCCAGCAGCGAGGAGTTATCCGACGAGCAGTACTTC	CASSEELSDEQYF
-	TRBV4-1	TRBJ2-7	-	TGCGCCAGCAGCCAAGGGACTGGGAGATACGAGCAGTACTTC	CASSQGTGRYEQYF
TRBD1	TRBV7-9	TRBJ2-5	few	TGTGCCAGCAGCCCCCCCGTCGACAGGGTTCGGGAGACCCAGTACTTC	CASSPPVDRVRETQYF
TRBD1	TRBV30	TRBJ1-5	-	TGTGCCTGGGACAGGGACTTTCAGCCCCAGCATTTT	CAWDRDFQPQHF
TRBD1	TRBV7-2	TRBJ2-2	-	TGTGCCAGCAGCGGAACCGGGACAGAGAACACCGGGGAGCTGTTTTTT	CASSGTGTENTGELFF
-	TRBV7-2	TRBJ2-5	many	TGTGCCAGCAGCTTTAATTTCGAGGAGACCCAGTACTTC	CASSFNFEETQYF
TRBD1	TRBV4-1	TRBJ1-6	-	TGCGCCAGCAGCCAAGGACAGGGGGCGTATTCACCCCTCCACTTT	CASSQGQGAYSPLHF
-	TRBV27	TRBJ2-3	many	TGTGCCAGCAGTTTAGTGAGGGGAGATACGCAGTATTTT	CASSLVRGDTQYF